The following is a T cell receptor beta chain sequence with its context. Localized lung adenocarcinoma, a non-small cell lung cancer, affected the donors. This entry belongs to a study of CD4 and CD8 cells across lung adenocarcinoma regions. The V gene's germline CDR1 is MNHNS and CDR2 SASEGT. The CDR3 contains 13 residues. V gave up 4 bases and J gave up 5 bases, with 9 bases separating them. TCRdb reanalysed the PCR reads using MiXCR and keeps one entry per CDR3 protein. The sample has 3,000 to 4,000 distinct CDR3 sequences; around three fifths are singletons. Sequencing was carried out using CD4+ T cells from the margin of a lung tumor. The clonotype originates from a male donor with lung adenocarcinoma. The CD4 and CD8 labels of this study may be unreliable. The chain is built from TRBV6-1 and TRBJ1-5, with D hard to call. Here the CDR3 DNA reads TGTGCCAGCAGTGGGGCTTGGGATCAGCCCCAGCATTTT. This codes for CASSGAWDQPQHF.